Each of the 12 T cell receptor beta chains below was sequenced from the same sample in a study of T cell changes during pregnancy in multiple sclerosis. The repertoire was sequenced with immunoSEQ multiplex PCR; TCRdb's copy has only in-frame clones and lacks some. Of approximately 60,000 clones listed, 90% to 95% are singletons. The specimen comprised CD4+ T cells from peripheral blood mononuclear cells, sampled before pregnancy. These receptors came from a female donor with multiple sclerosis, enrolled in a pregnancy study.

This chain uses TRBV15 with TRBJ2-2; D gene ambiguous. Germline V gene sequence: CDR1 LNHNV, CDR2 YYDKDF (reference sequence). V was shortened by 0 bases and J by 4 bases, with 9 bases between the two germline ends. The CDR3 has 15 amino acids. The CDR3 coding sequence is TGTGCCACCAGCAGAGATAAACCGGTCACCGGGGAGCTGTTTTTT. This translates into CATSRDKPVTGELFF.

Only one count was recorded for this clone. CDR3 protein: CATSRDLGGSQAFF. Here the CDR3 DNA reads TGTGCCACCAGCAGAGATTTGGGGGGAAGTCAAGCTTTCTTT. V usage is TRBV15 and J usage is TRBJ1-1; a possible D gene is TRBD1 (5 bases). Between the trimmed V and J ends, which lost 0 bases and 9 bases, there was a span of 14 bases. This CDR3 has 14 amino acids. The germline V gene has CDR1 LNHNV and CDR2 YYDKDF (reference sequence).

As to this clone: Mismatch with germline at one junction end may stem from a read error. Other DNA sequences of this sample code for an identical CDR3. The chain carries TRBV6-5 and TRBJ1-2; TRBD1 agrees at 10 bases. The CDR3 consists of 15 residues. Germline lookup yields CDR1 MNHEY and CDR2 SVGAGI. The CDR3 sequence: CASSYNDRGLWGYTF. The DNA of the CDR3 is TGTGCCAGTAGTTATAATGACAGGGGGCTATGGGGCTACACCTTC.

The genes are TRBV10-3 and TRBJ2-5; D remains ambiguous. Trimming cost V 0 bases and J 6 bases, with 14 bases left between them. The germline gives CDR1 ENHRY, CDR2 SYGVKD. The CDR3 runs 15 residues. CDR3 DNA: TGTGCCATCAGTGAGTCTTCGGCTAGTGAGAAGACCCAGTACTTC. Translating it yields CAISESSASEKTQYF.

The rearrangement links TRBV2 to TRBJ2-1; D gene unclear. The CDR3 covers 13 residues. V was shortened by 2 bases and J by 5 bases, with 7 bases between the two germline ends. Per germline, CDR1 SNHLY and CDR2 FYNNEI. CDR3 residues: CASSEPFHNEQFF. For the CDR3, the DNA is TGTGCCAGCAGTGAACCGTTCCACAATGAGCAGTTCTTC.

The chain employs TRBV6-6 and TRBJ1-5; tentative D call: TRBD1 (6 bases). The CDR3 has 15 amino acids. Trimming took off 7 bases at V and 1 base at J, with 14 bases between the two ends. Germline CDR1 reads MNHNY; CDR2 reads SVGAGI (reference sequence). Here the CDR3 reads CASMLQGRSNQPQHF. CDR3 nucleotide sequence: TGTGCCAGCATGTTACAGGGCCGAAGCAATCAGCCCCAGCATTTT.

The chain has TRBV28 and TRBJ2-3; 12 bases fit TRBD2. V dropped 5 bases and J dropped 8; count of bases not matched to a gene: 5. CDR1 MDHEN and CDR2 SYDVKM come from the germline V gene. The CDR3 has 14 residues. The CDR3: CASSETSGSRTQYF. In DNA form, the CDR3 reads TGTGCCAGCAGTGAGACTAGCGGGAGTCGTACGCAGTATTTT.

The chain uses TRBV29-1 and TRBJ1-5, with unresolved D. The CDR3 is 12 residues long. Germline CDR1 is SQVTM and CDR2 is ANQGSEA. Trimming left V 4 bases short and J 3 bases short, with 7 bases between. The CDR3 bases are TGCAGCGTTGGCGGGGACAATCAGCCCCAGCATTTT. It yields the protein CSVGGDNQPQHF.

The chain employs TRBV15 and TRBJ2-1; 7 bases are a match to TRBD1. Germline trimming cut 1 base from V and 5 bases from J; bases unmatched to any gene: 2. CDR3 length: 14 residues. In germline, CDR1 is LNHNV, CDR2 YYDKDF (reference sequence). DNA of the CDR3: TGTGCCACCAGCAGAGGGGGGACAGACAATGAGCAGTTCTTC. Translated: CATSRGGTDNEQFF.

This clone was seen a few times. The V call is TRBV9, the J call TRBJ1-1; the D gene is possibly TRBD1 (5 bases). CDR3 length equals 11 residues. Trimming took off 5 bases at V and 5 bases at J, with 7 bases between the two ends. Germline V gene data show CDR1 as SGDLS and CDR2 as YYNGEE. The CDR3 spells CASRRGTEAFF. The CDR3 region has the DNA TGTGCCAGCAGAAGGGGAACTGAAGCTTTCTTT.

The chain couples TRBV5-5 to TRBJ2-1, with 14 bases matching TRBD2. Germline V gives CDR1 SGHKS, CDR2 YYEKEE (reference sequence). V trimming: 0 bases; J trimming: 4 bases; junction bases outside the gene matches: 3. The CDR3 sequence is 17 residues long. The CDR3 is CASSLVGTSGGYNEQFF. As DNA, the CDR3 is TGTGCCAGCAGCTTGGTCGGGACTAGCGGGGGTTACAATGAGCAGTTCTTC.

The V gene is TRBV6-5, the J gene TRBJ1-1; possibly TRBD1 for D (6 bases). Germline assignment: CDR1 MNHEY and CDR2 SVGAGI. Trimming pared 2 bases from V and 6 bases from J, leaving 19 bases between. This CDR3 has 16 amino acids. The CDR3 sequence: CASSYRGGQGTAEAFF. The CDR3 DNA follows: TGTGCCAGCAGTTACAGGGGGGGTCAGGGGACGGCTGAAGCTTTCTTT.